Listed here are 26 T cell receptor beta chains from one sample, sequenced in a study of T cells in women clearing cervical HPV infection. The table came from immunoSEQ multiplex PCR; TCRdb's copy has only in-frame clones and leaves some out. In total, the table holds tens of thousands of clones. The specimen sequenced was blood buffy coat. These receptors were taken from a woman aged 18 to 75 with a cervical HPV16 infection that either progressed to CIN3+ or cleared (not recorded which).

With regard to this clone: The sequence runs out 3 residues before the end of the CDR3; the remainder is reconstructed from the germline J gene. V is TRBV5-1 and J is TRBJ2-1; D perhaps matches TRBD1 (7 bases). Trimming removed 4 bases at V and 6 bases at J, with 23 bases between. Germline V gene lookup returns CDR1 SGHRS and CDR2 YFSETQ. The length of the CDR3 is 17 residues. The part of the CDR3 DNA that was read is TGCGCCAGCAGCCCAACAGGGGATACGACTAGGCGCAATGAG. Translated: CASSPTGDTTRRNE. Given in full, the CDR3 is CASSPTGDTTRRNEQFF.

Worth noting for this clone: The observed sequence ends 3 residues before the CDR3 terminus, with the missing tail filled in from the germline J gene. The rearrangement uses TRBV20-1 and TRBJ2-7, with 10 bases fitting TRBD2. The length of the CDR3 is 14 residues. Trimming took 1 base from V and 0 from J; bases not matched to a gene: 0. Germline V gives CDR1 DFQATT, CDR2 SNEGSKA (reference sequence). CDR3 bases read: TGCAGTGCTAGAGGGACTAGCGGCTCCTACGAG. Translation: CSARGTSGSYE. The complete CDR3 reads CSARGTSGSYEQYF.

Its frequency marks this clone as medium-sized. The read halts 3 residues ahead of the CDR3 end, with the missing end drawn from the germline J gene. The rearrangement joins TRBV20-1 to TRBJ2-3, with 10 bases that match TRBD2. The CDR3 sequence is 17 residues long. The germline V gene encodes CDR1 DFQATT and CDR2 SNEGSKA (reference sequence). Incomplete CDR3 DNA: TGCAGTGCTAGCGATGCTCGGTCTAGCGGGGGTTTGGAGACG. As protein: CSASDARSSGGLET. In full, the CDR3 reads CSASDARSSGGLETQYF.

Concerning this clone: The read ends 3 residues early relative to the CDR3; the germline J gene fills the gap. The chain couples TRBV5-4 to TRBJ1-1; TRBD1 agrees at 10 bases. The ends lost 2 bases at V and 5 bases at J; junction bases unmatched: 3. The length of the CDR3 is 14 residues. The V gene's germline CDR1 is SGHNT and CDR2 YYREEE (reference sequence). CDR3 DNA (partial): TGTGCCAGCAGCTTCGGGACAGGGGAAACTGAA. This translates into CASSFGTGETE. In full, the CDR3 is CASSFGTGETEAFF.

Comments on this clone: The read ends 3 residues before the CDR3 terminus; that terminus is restored from the germline J gene. The rearrangement links TRBV11-2 to TRBJ2-1; possible D gene TRBD2, 6 bases. CDR1 SGHAT and CDR2 FQNNGV come from the germline V gene. The CDR3 has 14 residues. V was shortened by 5 bases and J by 4 bases, with 12 bases between the two germline ends. The CDR3 sequence is CASSPPRGYNEQFF. Incomplete CDR3 DNA: TGTGCCAGCAGCCCCCCACGGGGGTACAATGAG. Supplemented by reference TRBV11-2 and TRBJ2-1, the full variable domain reads EAGVAQSPRYKIIEKRQSVAFWCNPISGHATLYWYQQILGQGPKLLIQFQNNGVVDDSQLPKDRFSAERLKGVDSTLKIQPAKLEDSAVYLCASSPPRGYNEQFFGPGTRLTVL.

The part of the CDR3 DNA that was read is TGCAGTGCTCTCCCCCCTCCCGGACAGGGGGAGTCCACAGATACG. Translating gives CSALPPPGQGESTDT. The CDR3 as a whole reads CSALPPPGQGESTDTQYF. The V and J genes are TRBV20-1 and TRBJ2-3, with 10 positions matching TRBD1. Read coverage stops 3 residues before the CDR3 terminus; the germline J gene supplies the remainder. Germline CDR1 reads DFQATT; CDR2 reads SNEGSKA (reference sequence). The CDR3 extends over 18 amino acids. Unmatched junction bases numbered 16, after V lost 5 bases and J lost 2 bases.

Comments on this clone: The CDR3 end falls 3 residues outside the read, so it is completed with the germline J gene. This rearrangement joins TRBV6-2 or TRBV6-3 to TRBJ1-5, with D uncertain. V dropped 6 bases and J dropped 0 bases, with 6 bases sitting between them. The CDR3 loop spans 13 amino acids. Looked up from germline, CDR1 is MNHEY and CDR2 is SVGEGT. CDR3 DNA, as far as it was read: TGTGCCAGCAGGATCTATAGCAATCAGCCC. This sequence encodes CASRIYSNQP. The CDR3 reads in full as CASRIYSNQPQHF.

The CDR3 spells CASSLLDRESSNEQFF. The covered CDR3 bases are TGCGCCAGCAGCTTGCTTGACAGGGAGAGTTCCAATGAG. The V and J genes are TRBV5-1 and TRBJ2-1, with 7 bases matching TRBD1. The read finishes 3 residues shy of the CDR3 end, and the germline J gene is used to complete it. The germline V gene has CDR1 SGHRS and CDR2 YFSETQ. The junction had 10 bases not matched to a gene; V was cut back by 1 base and J by 6 bases. CDR3 length: 16 residues.

Turning to this clone: The read ends 3 residues before the CDR3 terminus; that terminus is restored from the germline J gene. The chain employs TRBV7-9 and TRBJ2-7; D gene uncertain. The CDR3 covers 14 residues. Germline assignment: CDR1 SEHNR and CDR2 FQNEAQ (reference sequence). With 1 base removed from V and 6 bases from J, the gap between germline ends came to 13 bases. The sequenced CDR3 bases are TGTGCCAGCAGCTTAGACTCCCGGGTCAGCGAG. This sequence encodes CASSLDSRVSE. The complete CDR3 protein is CASSLDSRVSEQYF.

About this clone: The sequenced fragment ends 3 residues before the CDR3 boundary, so the rest is inferred from the germline J gene. V usage is TRBV20-1 and J usage is TRBJ2-2, with D unclear. Looked up from germline, CDR1 is DFQATT and CDR2 is SNEGSKA (reference sequence). The CDR3 is 13 residues long. The sequenced part of the CDR3 DNA is TGCAGTGCTCCCGTCCCTCCCGGTGAAAAG. It is translated as CSAPVPPGEK. Given in full, the CDR3 is CSAPVPPGEKLFF.

As concerns this clone: The read ends 3 residues early relative to the CDR3; the germline J gene fills the gap. This rearrangement joins TRBV5-4 to TRBJ1-6; D not resolved. V dropped 4 bases and J dropped 10 bases, with 18 bases sitting between them. This CDR3 spans 15 amino acids. Germline CDR1 is SGHNT and CDR2 is YYREEE (reference sequence). The CDR3: CASSPTPGQESPLHF. Partial CDR3 DNA: TGTGCCAGCAGCCCAACCCCCGGTCAGGAGTCACCC.

Concerning this clone itself: The CDR3 goes on 3 residues after the read ends, and that part is filled in from the germline J gene. This chain uses TRBV7-9 with TRBJ1-5, with a tentative D call TRBD1 (5 bases). The CDR3 length is 14 residues. Germline V gives CDR1 SEHNR, CDR2 FQNEAQ (reference sequence). The V gene lost 3 bases and the J gene lost 6 bases, with 12 bases spanning the gap. CDR3 DNA, as far as it was read: TGTGCCAGCAGCTTTGGGGGGGTTGGTCAGCCC. Its translation is CASSFGGVGQP. The CDR3 in full is CASSFGGVGQPQHF.

A remark on this clone: The read terminates 3 residues ahead of where the CDR3 ends, so the germline J gene completes it. The V gene is TRBV19, the J gene TRBJ1-1, with TRBD1 as a possible D gene (6 bases). CDR1 is LNHDA, CDR2 SQIVND, per germline (reference sequence). This CDR3 has 14 residues. The sequenced part of the CDR3 DNA is TGTGCCAGTAGTTCTCTGCGGGACACCCAATCG. Its translation is CASSSLRDTQS. The whole CDR3 sequence reads CASSSLRDTQSAFF.

Regarding this clone: The CDR3 end lies 3 residues beyond the end of the read and is filled in from the germline J gene. The chain links TRBV7-9 to TRBJ1-1; the D is unclear. V gave up 5 bases and J gave up 7 bases, with 14 bases separating them. The CDR3 has 13 residues. CDR1 SEHNR and CDR2 FQNEAQ come from the germline V gene (reference sequence). CDR3 sequence: CASSPRRAGEAFF. Partial CDR3 DNA: TGTGCCAGCAGCCCTCGGCGGGCAGGTGAA.

A word on this clone: From the germline J gene comes the end of the CDR3, since the read stops 3 residues before it. The chain recombines TRBV20-1 with TRBJ2-1; D unresolved. The germline gives CDR1 DFQATT, CDR2 SNEGSKA (reference sequence). Trimming pared 6 bases from V and 6 bases from J, leaving 15 bases between. The CDR3 spans 13 residues. CDR3 sequence: CSAPNTPSNEQFF. The DNA read from the CDR3 is TGCAGTGCACCCAACACCCCCTCCAATGAG.

Regarding this clone: The observed sequence ends 3 residues before the CDR3 terminus, with the missing tail filled in from the germline J gene. The chain couples TRBV11-2 to TRBJ2-1; 8 bases match TRBD2. The germline V gene has CDR1 SGHAT and CDR2 FQNNGV. The V segment lost 3 bases and the J segment 8 bases; nucleotides outside the gene matches: 6. The CDR3 contains 14 residues. The CDR3 bases that were read are TGTGCCAGCAGCTTTTCGGGAGGGGTGGATGAG. This translates into CASSFSGGVDE. The complete CDR3 reads CASSFSGGVDEQFF.

CDR3 loop: CASSVGRLNIQYF. Incomplete CDR3 DNA: TGCGCCAGCAGTGTAGGCAGGTTAAACATT. V gene TRBV23-1 combines with J gene TRBJ2-4; D is undetermined. The CDR3 is cut off 3 residues early in the read; its end comes from the germline J gene. TRBV23-1 qualifies as an ORF whose function is uncertain. Trimming took off 5 bases at V and 6 bases at J, with 11 bases between the two ends. The CDR3 extends over 13 amino acids.

A note on this clone: The CDR3 is cut off 3 residues early in the read; its end comes from the germline J gene. This chain uses TRBV7-9 with TRBJ1-2; D is unresolved. The CDR3 length is 13 residues. CDR1 SEHNR and CDR2 FQNEAQ come from the germline V gene (reference sequence). The CDR3 protein is CASSLEQYNDYTF. The DNA read from the CDR3 is TGTGCCAGCAGCTTAGAACAGTACAATGAC.

CDR3 loop: CASGLTRLNTGELFF. The CDR3 DNA, read in part, is TGTGCTAGTGGTTTGACTAGACTGAACACCGGGGAG. This chain connects TRBV12-5 to TRBJ2-2, with D perhaps matching TRBD2 (5 bases). The CDR3 extends 3 residues past the end of the read, so its final part is completed from the germline J gene. There are 15 residues in the CDR3. The germline CDR1 and CDR2 sequences are LGHNT and FRNRAP. V dropped 2 bases and J dropped 1 base, with 8 bases sitting between them.

About this clone: With the read ending 3 residues before the CDR3 end, the germline J gene is used to fill in that end. This sequence joins TRBV30 and TRBJ2-7; 7 bases line up with TRBD1. Trimming at V came to 2 bases and at J to 3 bases, leaving 7 bases not matched to a gene. Per germline, CDR1 GTSNPN and CDR2 SVGIG (reference sequence). The CDR3 runs 14 residues. CDR3 DNA (partial): TGTGCCTGGAGTAGGGGGCCTCCTCTCTACGAG. Protein sequence: CAWSRGPPLYE. The complete CDR3 sequence is CAWSRGPPLYEQYF.

As concerns this clone: Read coverage stops 3 residues before the CDR3 terminus; the germline J gene supplies the remainder. The chain joins TRBV2 to TRBJ2-1; 7 bases are a match to TRBD2. V was pared by 6 bases and J by 6 bases, with 8 bases of the junction left unmatched. CDR1 is SNHLY, CDR2 FYNNEI, per germline. This CDR3 spans 14 amino acids. The CDR3 bases that were read are TGTGCCAGCAGAGAGAGCGGGGAGGTCAATGAG. Its protein product is CASRESGEVNE. The CDR3, in full, reads CASRESGEVNEQFF.

A remark on this clone: The read ends 3 residues before the CDR3 terminus; that terminus is restored from the germline J gene. This rearrangement joins TRBV15 to TRBJ2-5, with a tentative D call TRBD1 (6 bases). V shed 5 bases and J shed 4 bases, with 11 bases lying between them. Germline V CDR1 and CDR2: LNHNV, YYDKDF (reference sequence). The CDR3 contains 13 residues. The chain's CDR3 is CATSRDTRETQYF. The CDR3 bases that were read are TGTGCCACCAGCCGGGACACTAGAGAGACC.

Notes on this clone: The DNA ends 3 residues before the CDR3 does, and the rest of the CDR3 is filled in from the germline J gene. The rearrangement joins TRBV20-1 to TRBJ1-5; possible D gene TRBD1, 5 bases. The germline V gene encodes CDR1 DFQATT and CDR2 SNEGSKA (reference sequence). The CDR3 has 13 amino acids. Trimming pared 5 bases from V and 9 bases from J, leaving 17 bases between. The DNA read from the CDR3 is TGCAGTGCTGCCGGCCTAGCGGGGGGGCCC. This sequence encodes CSAAGLAGGP. The CDR3 as a whole reads CSAAGLAGGPQHF.

As concerns this clone: The read ends 3 residues shy of where the CDR3 ends; the end is completed using the germline J gene. J is TRBJ2-3 and V is TRBV20-1; D unclear. Trimming took off 0 bases at V and 0 bases at J, with 13 bases between the two ends. The length of the CDR3 is 16 residues. CDR1 and CDR2 (germline): DFQATT, SNEGSKA (reference sequence). CDR3 sequence reads: CSARDRQIHSTDTQYF. The DNA read from the CDR3 is TGCAGTGCTAGAGATAGACAAATTCATAGCACAGATACG.

Comments on this clone: The read finishes 3 residues shy of the CDR3 end, and the germline J gene is used to complete it. The chain carries TRBV28 and TRBJ1-2; weak D call: TRBD1 (5 bases). This CDR3 is built from 14 residues. The V and J ends lost 6 bases and 3 bases respectively, with 14 bases between them. Germline values: CDR1 MDHEN, CDR2 SYDVKM. The CDR3: CASSPHGGYYGYTF. The sequenced CDR3 bases are TGTGCCAGCAGCCCCCACGGGGGGTACTATGGC.

About this clone: The sequence runs out 3 residues before the end of the CDR3; the remainder is reconstructed from the germline J gene. The chain uses TRBV6-1 and TRBJ1-1; D not certain. V lost 0 bases and J 7 bases, leaving 12 bases between the germline ends. The CDR3 sequence is 14 residues long. From germline, CDR1 is MNHNS and CDR2 SASEGT. The sequenced part of the CDR3 DNA is TGTGCCAGCAGTGAAGCGCCGGCAGCGCTTGAA. Its protein is CASSEAPAALE. The full-length CDR3 reads as CASSEAPAALEAFF.